The 16 T cell receptor beta chains listed next were all sequenced from one sample in a study of T cell responses to AZD1222 COVID-19 vaccine. Sequenced by immunoSEQ multiplex PCR; TCRdb stores in-frame clones only, minus some. The sample contains about 110,000 clones, roughly 86% of which appear only once. The input for sequencing was peripheral blood, taken on day 0 of AZD1222 vaccination. The receptors were gathered from an adult in good health.

This chain links TRBV3-1 (or the pseudogene TRBV3-2) with TRBJ2-7, with D possibly TRBD1 on 5 matching bases. This CDR3 is 15 amino acids long. The V and J ends lost 6 bases and 4 bases respectively, with 19 bases between them. The germline gives CDR1 LGHDT, CDR2 YNNKEL (reference sequence). In DNA form, the CDR3 reads TGTGCCAGCAGTATCCCCAGGGTCGGCTTATACGAGCAGTACTTC. It is translated as CASSIPRVGLYEQYF.

The rearrangement uses TRBV28 and TRBJ2-3; unclear D gene. V was cut by 5 bases and J by 10 bases, with 13 bases left in between. Germline loops: CDR1 MDHEN, CDR2 SYDVKM. This CDR3 is 12 amino acids long. CDR3 residues: CASSLPQFAQYF. CDR3 DNA sequence: TGTGCCAGCAGTCTACCCCAGTTTGCGCAGTATTTT.

The chain joins TRBV15 to TRBJ1-2; D might be TRBD1 (6 bases). Germline-derived CDR1 and CDR2 are LNHNV and YYDKDF (reference sequence). V gave up 1 base and J gave up 4 bases, with 13 bases separating them. The CDR3 contains 15 residues. In nucleotides, the CDR3 is TGTGCCACCAGCAGAGGTACGGACAGCTTCTATGGCTACACCTTC. As protein: CATSRGTDSFYGYTF.

The J gene is TRBJ1-3, the V gene TRBV10-3, with 7 positions matching TRBD1. Losses at the gene ends were 6 bases for V and 0 bases for J; bases not matched to a gene: 11. Germline V lookup: CDR1 ENHRY, CDR2 SYGVKD. This CDR3 region has 17 residues. CDR3 nucleotides: TGTGCCATCAGCCCCGGGCAGGGGGGCCCCTCTGGAAACACCATATATTTT. Translated: CAISPGQGGPSGNTIYF.

This clone was observed a single time. This chain joins TRBV3-1 (or the pseudogene TRBV3-2) and TRBJ2-7; D ambiguous. Trimming took off 2 bases at V and 3 bases at J, with 5 bases between the two ends. This CDR3 is 12 amino acids long. The V gene's germline CDR1 is LGHDT and CDR2 YNNKEL (reference sequence). The CDR3 DNA follows: TGTGCCAGCAGCCAACAGGTCTACGAGCAGTACTTC. The encoded protein is CASSQQVYEQYF.

The chain uses TRBV7-3 and TRBJ1-1; TRBD1 might be the D (5 bases). This CDR3 has 14 amino acids. V shed 4 bases and J shed 2 bases, with 11 bases lying between them. The germline V gene has CDR1 SGHTA and CDR2 FQGTGA. The CDR3 loop reads CASSWGGANTEAFF. In nucleotides, the CDR3 is TGTGCCAGCAGCTGGGGGGGAGCTAACACTGAAGCTTTCTTT.

The gene calls are TRBV3-1 (or the pseudogene TRBV3-2) and TRBJ1-1; no reliable D call. Trimming removed 0 bases at V and 4 bases at J, with 18 bases between. In germline, CDR1 is LGHDT, CDR2 YNNKEL (reference sequence). The CDR3 totals 17 residues. CDR3 in amino acids: CASSQDFHRKRVTEAFF. The CDR3 bases are TGTGCCAGCAGCCAAGATTTCCACCGTAAAAGGGTCACTGAAGCTTTCTTT.

V and J are TRBV30 and TRBJ2-7, with D maybe TRBD1 (5 bases). The CDR3 extends over 12 amino acids. Trimming took off 0 bases at V and 9 bases at J, with 12 bases between the two ends. CDR1 is GTSNPN and CDR2 is SVGIG in the germline V gene (reference sequence). The CDR3 region is CAWSVGRPAQYF. The CDR3 region has the DNA TGTGCCTGGAGTGTGGGGCGGCCGGCGCAGTACTTC.

The chain couples TRBV7-3 to TRBJ1-2; D not resolved. Germline values: CDR1 SGHTA, CDR2 FQGTGA. The CDR3 sequence is 11 residues long. V lost 2 bases, J lost 7 bases, and 5 bases lay in between. The CDR3 region is CASSLDVGYTF. The CDR3 coding sequence is TGTGCCAGCAGCTTAGATGTTGGCTACACCTTC.

The V and J genes are TRBV2 and TRBJ1-2; D gene unclear. CDR3 size: 12 residues. V lost 4 bases and J 5 bases, leaving 8 bases between the germline ends. Germline assignment: CDR1 SNHLY and CDR2 FYNNEI. CDR3 DNA: TGTGCCAGCAGTGGTGCAGGATATGGCTACACCTTC. As protein: CASSGAGYGYTF.

The chain carries TRBV24-1 and TRBJ2-3, with 9 nucleotides matching TRBD1. Germline CDR1 is KGHDR and CDR2 is SFDVKD. Trimming took 3 bases from V and 4 from J; bases not matched to a gene: 10. The CDR3 contains 17 residues. For the CDR3, the DNA is TGTGCCACCAGTGATAGCCGACCGGGACAGGGTTCAGATACGCAGTATTTT. Amino acids: CATSDSRPGQGSDTQYF.

The chain employs TRBV25-1 and TRBJ1-4, with a tentative D call TRBD1 (6 bases). V lost 5 bases to trimming and J lost 5 bases, with 12 bases between them. CDR3 length: 14 residues. Per germline, CDR1 MGHDK and CDR2 SYGVNS. The CDR3 reads CASSRGAVNEKLFF. CDR3 DNA sequence: TGTGCCAGCAGTCGGGGGGCAGTAAATGAAAAACTGTTTTTT.

There are a few counts of this clone. The rearrangement links TRBV2 to TRBJ2-3; D uncertain. With 11 bases removed from V and 1 base from J, the gap between germline ends came to 7 bases. CDR3 length: 11 residues. Germline CDR1 SNHLY, CDR2 FYNNEI. This CDR3 reads CACRRTDTQYF. The DNA of the CDR3 is TGTGCCTGCCGACGCACAGATACGCAGTATTTT.

This sequence joins TRBV28 and TRBJ2-2; 8 nucleotides match TRBD1. V trimming: 6 bases; J trimming: 4 bases; junction bases outside the gene matches: 13. This CDR3 spans 17 amino acids. Germline CDR1 and CDR2: MDHEN and SYDVKM. Written as DNA, the CDR3 is TGTGCCAGCAGAAGCATCGGACAGGGTGGGAGCACCGGGGAGCTGTTTTTT. Translating gives CASRSIGQGGSTGELFF.

This chain joins TRBV5-8 and TRBJ2-7, with D possibly TRBD1 on 5 matching bases. V was cut by 1 base and J by 7 bases, with 15 bases left in between. This CDR3 region has 14 residues. Germline CDR1 and CDR2: SGHTS and YDEGEE. CDR3 amino acids: CASSLRGRSWEQYF. CDR3 DNA sequence: TGTGCCAGCAGCTTGAGGGGAAGATCGTGGGAGCAGTACTTC.

The chain couples TRBV7-2 to TRBJ2-1, with TRBD2 identical over 9 bases. This CDR3 has 14 amino acids. V lost 4 bases to trimming and J lost 10 bases; unmatched junction nucleotides: 8. In germline, CDR1 is SGHTA, CDR2 FQGNSA. CDR3 in DNA: TGTGCCAGCAGCTCGGGACTAGCAATGAGCGAGCAGTTCTTC. Protein: CASSSGLAMSEQFF.